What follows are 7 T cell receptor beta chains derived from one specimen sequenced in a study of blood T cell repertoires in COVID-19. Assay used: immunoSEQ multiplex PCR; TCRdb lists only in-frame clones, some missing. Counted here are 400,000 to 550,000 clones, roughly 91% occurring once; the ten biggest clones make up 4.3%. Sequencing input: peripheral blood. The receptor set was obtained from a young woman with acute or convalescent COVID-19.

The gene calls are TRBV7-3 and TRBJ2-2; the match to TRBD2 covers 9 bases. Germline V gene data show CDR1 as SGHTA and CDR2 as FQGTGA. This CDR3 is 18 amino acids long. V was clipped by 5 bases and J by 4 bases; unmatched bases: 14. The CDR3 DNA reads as TGTGCCAGCAGCCCGAACACAGCGGGGGGACTTGGCACCGGGGAGCTGTTTTTT. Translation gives CASSPNTAGGLGTGELFF. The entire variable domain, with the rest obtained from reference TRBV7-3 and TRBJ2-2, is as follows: GAGVSQTPSNKVTEKGKYVELRCDPISGHTALYWYRQSLGQGPEFLIYFQGTGAADDSGLPNDRFFAVRPEGSVSTLKIQRTERGDSAVYLCASSPNTAGGLGTGELFFGEGSRLTVL.

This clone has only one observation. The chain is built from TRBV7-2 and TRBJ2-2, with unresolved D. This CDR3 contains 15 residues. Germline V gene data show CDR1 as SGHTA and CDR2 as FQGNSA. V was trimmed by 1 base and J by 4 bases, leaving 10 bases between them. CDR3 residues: CASSLVVQSTGELFF. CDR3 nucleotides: TGTGCCAGCAGCTTAGTTGTACAGTCCACCGGGGAGCTGTTTTTT. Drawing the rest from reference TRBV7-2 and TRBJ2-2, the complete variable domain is GAGVSQSPSNKVTEKGKDVELRCDPISGHTALYWYRQSLGQGLEFLIYFQGNSAPDKSGLPSDRFSAERTGGSVSTLTIQRTQQEDSAVYLCASSLVVQSTGELFFGEGSRLTVL.

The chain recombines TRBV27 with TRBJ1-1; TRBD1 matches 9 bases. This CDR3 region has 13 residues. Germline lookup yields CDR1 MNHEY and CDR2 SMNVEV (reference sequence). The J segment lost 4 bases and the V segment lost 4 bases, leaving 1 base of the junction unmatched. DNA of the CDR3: TGTGCCAGCAGTTCGGACAGGGGCACTGAAGCTTTCTTT. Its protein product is CASSSDRGTEAFF.

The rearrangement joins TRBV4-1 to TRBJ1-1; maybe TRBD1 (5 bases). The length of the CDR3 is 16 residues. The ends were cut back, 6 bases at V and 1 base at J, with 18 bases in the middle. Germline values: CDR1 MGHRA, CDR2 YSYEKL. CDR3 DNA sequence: TGCGCCAGCAGGATCGGGACTGCCCGAGGGAACACTGAAGCTTTCTTT. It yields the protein CASRIGTARGNTEAFF.

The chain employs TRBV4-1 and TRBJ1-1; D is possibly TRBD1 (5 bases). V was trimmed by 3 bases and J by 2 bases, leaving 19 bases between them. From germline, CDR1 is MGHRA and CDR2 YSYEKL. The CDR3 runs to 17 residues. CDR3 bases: TGCGCCAGCAGCCATCTCCCGTTGGGACTCGTTAACACTGAAGCTTTCTTT. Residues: CASSHLPLGLVNTEAFF.

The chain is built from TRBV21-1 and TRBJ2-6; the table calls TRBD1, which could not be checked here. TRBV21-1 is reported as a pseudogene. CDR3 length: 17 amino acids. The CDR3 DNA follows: TGTGCCAGCAGCACGGGACAGGGAATTTTTGGGGCCAACGTCCTGACTTTC. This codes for CASSTGQGIFGANVLTF.

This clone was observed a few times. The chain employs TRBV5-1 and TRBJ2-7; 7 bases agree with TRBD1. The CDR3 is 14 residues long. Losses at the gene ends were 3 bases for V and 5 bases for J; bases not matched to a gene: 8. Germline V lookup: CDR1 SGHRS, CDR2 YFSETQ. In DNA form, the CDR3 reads TGCGCCAGCAGCTCGTTGACAGGGTTGAACGAGCAGTACTTC. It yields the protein CASSSLTGLNEQYF. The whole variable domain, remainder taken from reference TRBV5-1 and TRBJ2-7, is KAGVTQTPRYLIKTRGQQVTLSCSPISGHRSVSWYQQTPGQGLQFLFEYFSETQRNKGNFPGRFSGRQFSNSRSEMNVSTLELGDSALYLCASSSLTGLNEQYFGPGTRLTVT.